Listed below are T cell receptor beta chains from one sample, sequenced in a study of neoadjuvant anti-PD-1 for oral cavity cancer. Only in-frame clones appear in the TCRdb table, and some are missing; sequencing was by immunoSEQ multiplex PCR. This sample has about 80,000 clones, with about 84% found just once. The source material was PBMCs, sampled before nivolumab (anti-PD-1) treatment. These receptors originate from a person aged 40-85 years with oral cavity squamous cell carcinoma. Each CDR3 is given with its conserved first and last residue. Each record gives: CDR3 protein, CDR3 DNA, clone size, J gene, CDR3 length, V gene, D gene. A D gene is named only where the DNA matches it firmly. Size is omitted from some rows. Given values are once, few, many or a class for expanded clones.

CASSDSTGNTIYF	TGTGCCAGCAGTGATAGTACTGGAAACACCATATATTTT	.	TRBJ1-3	13	TRBV28	.
CASRRLAERDTQYF	TGTGCCAGCAGAAGACTAGCTGAGAGAGATACGCAGTATTTT	.	TRBJ2-3	14	TRBV6-5	TRBD2
CASRAGVGNNEQFF	TGTGCCAGCAGGGCCGGGGTGGGAAACAATGAGCAGTTCTTC	.	TRBJ2-1	14	TRBV2	.
CASSGGTGVMNTEAFF	TGTGCCAGCAGCGGAGGGACAGGGGTTATGAACACTGAAGCTTTCTTT	.	TRBJ1-1	16	TRBV5-6	TRBD1
CASSFGQVNTEAFF	TGTGCCAGCAGTTTCGGACAGGTGAACACTGAAGCTTTCTTT	.	TRBJ1-1	14	TRBV27	TRBD1
CASSYFQTSQGKTDTQYF	TGTGCCAGCAGCTACTTTCAGACCTCACAGGGGAAGACAGATACGCAGTATTTT	few	TRBJ2-3	18	TRBV5-5	TRBD1
CASSPLTNLGGDTQYF	TGTGCCAGCAGCCCCCTGACAAATCTGGGTGGAGATACGCAGTATTTT	.	TRBJ2-3	16	TRBV7-3	.
CASSLAGVDTQYF	TGTGCCAGCAGCTTAGCGGGAGTAGATACGCAGTATTTT	.	TRBJ2-3	13	TRBV7-9	.
CATRGTTGANGELFF	TGTGCCACCCGGGGGACGACAGGGGCCAACGGGGAGCTGTTTTTT	.	TRBJ2-2	15	TRBV6-5	TRBD1
CASSEVAGSYNEQFF	TGTGCCAGCAGCGAGGTAGCGGGAAGCTACAATGAGCAGTTCTTC	.	TRBJ2-1	15	TRBV6-6	TRBD2
CASTEGLAGGETQYF	TGTGCCAGCACCGAAGGCCTAGCGGGAGGAGAGACCCAGTACTTC	.	TRBJ2-5	15	TRBV6-1	TRBD2
CASSLEGANIQYF	TGCGCCAGCAGCTTGGAAGGGGCAAACATTCAGTACTTC	.	TRBJ2-4	13	TRBV5-1	.
CASSILRDNEQFF	TGTGCCAGCAGTATTCTTAGGGACAATGAGCAGTTCTTC	.	TRBJ2-1	13	TRBV27	.
CAGSTPGRGGELFF	TGTGCCGGTTCGACCCCCGGGAGGGGCGGGGAGCTGTTTTTT	.	TRBJ2-2	14	TRBV6-6	TRBD2
CSVEWRGRIWGRTYNEQFF	TGCAGCGTTGAGTGGAGGGGGCGGATATGGGGCCGCACCTACAATGAGCAGTTCTTC	few	TRBJ2-1	19	TRBV29-1	.
CASSVAGLADYNEQFF	TGTGCCAGCAGCGTAGCTGGACTAGCGGACTACAATGAGCAGTTCTTC	few	TRBJ2-1	16	TRBV9	TRBD2